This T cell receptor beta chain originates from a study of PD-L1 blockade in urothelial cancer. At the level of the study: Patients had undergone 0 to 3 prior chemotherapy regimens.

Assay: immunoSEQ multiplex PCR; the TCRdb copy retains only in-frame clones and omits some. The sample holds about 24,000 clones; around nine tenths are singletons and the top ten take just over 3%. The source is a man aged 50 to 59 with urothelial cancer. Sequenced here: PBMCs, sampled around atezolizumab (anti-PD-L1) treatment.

The CDR3 is CASSLVLAGDNEQFF. The CDR3 nucleotides read TGCGCCAGCAGCTTGGTCCTAGCGGGGGACAATGAGCAGTTCTTC. This sequence joins TRBV5-1 and TRBJ2-1; 10 nucleotides agree with TRBD2. The CDR3 spans 15 residues. The germline CDR1 and CDR2 sequences are SGHRS and YFSETQ. Trimming at V came to 0 bases and at J to 5 bases, leaving 2 bases not matched to a gene.